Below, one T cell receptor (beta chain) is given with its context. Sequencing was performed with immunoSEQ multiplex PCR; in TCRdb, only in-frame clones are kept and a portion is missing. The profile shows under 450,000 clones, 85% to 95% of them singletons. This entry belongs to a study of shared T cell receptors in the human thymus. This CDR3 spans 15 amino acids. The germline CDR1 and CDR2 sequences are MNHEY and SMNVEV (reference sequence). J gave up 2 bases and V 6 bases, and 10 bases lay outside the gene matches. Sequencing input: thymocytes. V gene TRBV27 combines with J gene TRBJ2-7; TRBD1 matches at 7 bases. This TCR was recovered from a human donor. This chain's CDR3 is CASSPRDGTAYEQYF. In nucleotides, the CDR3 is TGTGCCAGCAGCCCCAGGGACGGGACAGCCTACGAGCAGTACTTC.